The source of this T cell receptor (beta chain) is a study of T cell responses to AZD1222 COVID-19 vaccine. Study-wide points: The number of AZD1222 recipients seropositive at baseline was only six.

This CDR3 has 17 amino acids. Trimming cost V 3 bases and J 9 bases, with 24 bases left between them. Per germline, CDR1 LNHDA and CDR2 SQIVND (reference sequence). The method was immunoSEQ multiplex PCR; TCRdb's version includes in-frame clones alone and lacks a portion of them. The sample lists 150,000 to 200,000 clones, just over 90% seen once, with under 1.5% in the top ten. Notes on this clone: The antigen remains undetermined.

V gene TRBV19 combines with J gene TRBJ2-1, with a weak D call TRBD1 (6 bases). This sequence originates from an adult who received the AZD1222 COVID-19 vaccine. This specimen consisted of peripheral blood, obtained 28 days after the second AZD1222 dose. For the CDR3, the DNA is TGTGCCAGTAGTATCCTAGGGGGAAAGGCGGAGTTAGGTGAGCAGTTCTTC. Its translation: CASSILGGKAELGEQFF.